This entry lists 30 T cell receptor beta chains sequenced from one sample in a study of blood T cells in healthy people across ages. Sample-barcoded 5' priming and a J-beta primer mix drove a second PCR of roughly 6 to 12 cycles. TCRdb used MiXCR to reprocess the 5' RACE reads, holding one entry per CDR3 protein. Among approximately 780,000 distinct CDR3 sequences, roughly 25% were seen once, and the ten largest hold 2.5% to 3.5%. The same data also went into a second study, on T cells of mothers and their children.

Sequenced material: blood. These receptors originate from a boy aged 5-17 years in good health.

The V and J genes are TRBV15 and TRBJ2-1; D not resolved. The assigned J gene may be wrong: the sequence end matches TRBJ2-7 better. CDR3 length equals 15 residues. In germline, CDR1 is LNHNV, CDR2 YYDKDF (reference sequence). CDR3 DNA sequence: TGTGCCACCAGCAGACCTTCGATGGACTCCTACGAGCAGTACTTC. It is translated as CATSRPSMDSYEQYF.

The rearrangement joins TRBV7-9 to TRBJ1-3; D remains unclear. The CDR3 is 13 amino acids. Germline V CDR1 and CDR2: SEHNR, FQNEAQ (reference sequence). Trimming took 7 bases from V and 10 from J, leaving 17 bases between them. CDR3 region: CASTPGGSRTIYF. The DNA of the CDR3 is TGTGCCAGCACGCCGGGCGGCTCTAGGACCATATATTTT.

This chain connects TRBV6-6 to TRBJ2-3; D is perhaps TRBD1 (6 bases). The germline V gene encodes CDR1 MNHNY and CDR2 SVGAGI (reference sequence). The CDR3 runs to 15 residues. Trimming removed 6 bases at V and 3 bases at J, with 16 bases between. The CDR3 DNA is TGTGCCAGCAGCCGCCGGGACATTGCGACAGATACGCAGTATTTT. Protein product: CASSRRDIATDTQYF.

This clonotype was counted between two and nine times. The gene calls are TRBV19 and TRBJ1-1; D unclear. Germline V gene data show CDR1 as LNHDA and CDR2 as SQIVND (reference sequence). V was shortened by 7 bases and J by 0 bases, with 9 bases between the two germline ends. This CDR3 is built from 13 residues. The CDR3 region is CASKSTMNTEAFF. The CDR3 DNA reads TGTGCCAGTAAGTCGACTATGAACACTGAAGCTTTCTTT.

This clonotype occurred a few times. The V gene is TRBV28, the J gene TRBJ1-1, with TRBD1 matching over 7 bases. In germline, CDR1 is MDHEN, CDR2 SYDVKM. This CDR3 comprises 14 residues. Trimming cost V 7 bases and J 3 bases; bases outside gene matches: 8. The CDR3 nucleotides read TGTGCCAGCATCGAGGGGGCGGCGGACACTGAAGCTTTCTTT. This encodes CASIEGAADTEAFF.

V and J are TRBV28 and TRBJ2-7; tentatively, D is TRBD1 or TRBD2 (5 bases each). Per the germline V gene, CDR1 is MDHEN and CDR2 is SYDVKM. The CDR3 runs 13 residues. Trimming removed 7 bases from V and 0 bases from J, with 10 bases in between. CDR3: CASIPGSSYEQYF. Here the CDR3 DNA reads TGTGCCAGCATCCCAGGGAGCTCCTACGAGCAGTACTTC.

The chain has TRBV7-3 and TRBJ2-3; D perhaps matches TRBD1 (6 bases). Germline values: CDR1 SGHTA, CDR2 FQGTGA. With 1 base removed from V and 2 bases from J, the gap between germline ends came to 10 bases. CDR3 length: 15 amino acids. The CDR3 region is CASSLITGSTDTQYF. The CDR3 DNA sequence: TGTGCCAGCAGCTTAATCACAGGGTCCACAGATACGCAGTATTTT.

V and J are TRBV4-2 and TRBJ2-5; 10 nucleotides line up with TRBD2. Germline CDR1 reads LGHNA; CDR2 reads YNFKEQ. V was pared by 5 bases and J by 5 bases, with 8 bases of the junction left unmatched. The CDR3 consists of 15 residues. The CDR3 DNA sequence: TGTGCCAGCAGCACCGCGAATAGCGGGGGGGAGACCCAGTACTTC. It encodes CASSTANSGGETQYF.

This chain links TRBV11-1 with TRBJ2-7, with 10 bases aligning to TRBD2. CDR1 and CDR2 from the germline V gene are SGHAT and FQDESV (reference sequence). V lost 5 bases, J lost 1 base, and 5 bases stayed unmatched. The CDR3 runs to 15 residues. In DNA form, the CDR3 reads TGTGCCAGCAGCGCCGTAGCGGGGGGTTCCTACGAGCAGTACTTC. This codes for CASSAVAGGSYEQYF.

There are a few counts of this clonotype. The rearrangement uses TRBV12-3 or TRBV12-4 and TRBJ2-5; 12 bases are a match to TRBD2. The CDR3 loop spans 16 amino acids. Unmatched junction bases numbered 3, after V lost 4 bases and J lost 0 bases. The CDR3 DNA follows: TGTGCCAGCAGTTCTCGACTAGCGGGGGACCAAGAGACCCAGTACTTC. It yields the protein CASSSRLAGDQETQYF.

The sample holds a few counts of this clonotype. The rearrangement uses TRBV6-5 and TRBJ2-5; D gene unclear. The J call may be faulty, since TRBJ2-1 better matches the DNA end. Germline-derived CDR1 and CDR2 are MNHEY and SVGAGI. The length of the CDR3 is 15 residues. The CDR3 DNA is TGTGCCAGCAGCTCCCTAATTGGGGTCGGGAATGAGCAGTTCTTC. Translating gives CASSSLIGVGNEQFF.

J is TRBJ2-7 and V is TRBV4-2, with 7 positions matching TRBD2. V dropped 0 bases and J dropped 4; count of bases not matched to a gene: 6. Germline CDR1 reads LGHNA; CDR2 reads YNFKEQ. The CDR3 consists of 15 residues. This CDR3 is CASSQEDGGNYEQYF. The CDR3 coding sequence is TGTGCCAGCAGCCAAGAGGACGGGGGGAATTACGAGCAGTACTTC.

This clonotype was observed a few times. The V call is TRBV11-2, the J call TRBJ2-3, with D uncertain. V lost 7 bases to trimming and J lost 0 bases, with 11 bases between them. Looked up from germline, CDR1 is SGHAT and CDR2 is FQNNGV. This CDR3 is built from 14 residues. The CDR3 reads CASTQGASTDTQYF. The CDR3 DNA reads TGTGCCAGCACCCAAGGAGCTAGCACAGATACGCAGTATTTT.

This clonotype was observed a single time. V gene TRBV25-1 combines with J gene TRBJ2-5; D possibly corresponds to TRBD2 (6 bases). The J call may be faulty, since TRBJ2-1 better matches the DNA end. The CDR3 spans 13 residues. Per the germline V gene, CDR1 is MGHDK and CDR2 is SYGVNS. The CDR3 coding sequence is TGTGCCAGCAGTGACTTTAGGAGGGCAGGGCAGTTCTTC. Translation gives CASSDFRRAGQFF.

This clonotype has only a few counts. The chain carries TRBV5-1 and TRBJ2-5; D is uncertain. V was shortened by 0 bases and J by 1 base, with 10 bases between the two germline ends. The CDR3 is 15 amino acids. Looked up from germline, CDR1 is SGHRS and CDR2 is YFSETQ. The CDR3 loop is CASSLAPGGQETQYF. CDR3 coding DNA: TGCGCCAGCAGCTTGGCCCCGGGCGGCCAAGAGACCCAGTACTTC.

This chain joins TRBV19 and TRBJ2-5; 8 bases fit TRBD2. CDR1 LNHDA and CDR2 SQIVND come from the germline V gene (reference sequence). V was pared by 0 bases and J by 5 bases, with 8 bases of the junction left unmatched. The CDR3 has 16 residues. The CDR3 here is CASSIELGTRRETQYF. The CDR3 nucleotides read TGTGCCAGTAGTATAGAACTCGGGACTAGGCGGGAGACCCAGTACTTC. The whole variable domain, filled in from reference TRBV19 and TRBJ2-5, reads DGGITQSPKYLFRKEGQNVTLSCEQNLNHDAMYWYRQDPGQGLRLIYYSQIVNDFQKGDIAEGYSVSREKKESFPLTVTSAQKNPTAFYLCASSIELGTRRETQYFGPGTRLLVL.

The gene calls are TRBV11-3 and TRBJ2-6; 9 positions match TRBD2. CDR1 and CDR2 from the germline V gene are SGHNT and YENEEA. V shed 1 base and J 4 bases; nucleotides not matched to a gene: 14. The CDR3 covers 20 residues. The CDR3 is CASSLVLGGGAIAGANVLTF. The CDR3 DNA reads TGTGCCAGCAGCTTAGTTCTCGGCGGGGGGGCTATCGCCGGGGCCAACGTCCTGACTTTC.

This clonotype was counted many times. V usage is TRBV24-1 and J usage is TRBJ2-7; a weak D match, TRBD1 (7 bases). The CDR3 runs 14 residues. Germline V gene sequence: CDR1 KGHDR, CDR2 SFDVKD. V was cut by 2 bases and J by 3 bases, with 10 bases left in between. CDR3 amino acids: CATSDSGGGYEQYF. Written as DNA, the CDR3 is TGTGCCACCAGTGATTCAGGGGGAGGCTACGAGCAGTACTTC.

The V call is TRBV5-4, the J call TRBJ2-1, with TRBD2 identical over 8 bases. This CDR3 is 16 amino acids long. V was pared by 4 bases and J by 8 bases, with 14 bases of the junction left unmatched. Germline CDR1 reads SGHNT; CDR2 reads YYREEE (reference sequence). In DNA, the CDR3 is TGTGCCAGCAGCGGTGACTCGAGCGGGGGTCGGGATGAGCAGTTCTTC. It yields the protein CASSGDSSGGRDEQFF.

The chain links TRBV7-6 to TRBJ2-7; possibly TRBD1 or TRBD2 for D (6 bases each). The end of the DNA aligns better with TRBJ2-5, so the J call may be wrong. Germline-derived CDR1 and CDR2 are SGHVS and FNYEAQ. This CDR3 is 15 amino acids long. The CDR3 sequence: CASSWPWGAQETQYF. Written as DNA, the CDR3 is TGTGCCAGCAGCTGGCCCTGGGGGGCCCAAGAGACCCAGTACTTC.

The gene calls are TRBV14 and TRBJ2-1; D remains unclear. CDR3 length: 13 residues. The V end was cut by 5 bases, the J end by 4 bases, with 9 bases between. CDR1 is SGHDN and CDR2 is FVKESK in the germline V gene. The CDR3 sequence: CASSKQPYNEQFF. CDR3 sequence (DNA): TGTGCCAGCAGCAAACAACCTTACAATGAGCAGTTCTTC.

This sequence joins TRBV5-5 and TRBJ1-3, with 7 bases lining up with TRBD1. This CDR3 has 15 amino acids. Per the germline V gene, CDR1 is SGHKS and CDR2 is YYEKEE (reference sequence). V shed 3 bases and J 2 bases; nucleotides not matched to a gene: 5. The CDR3 spells CASSWGQLAGNTIYF. DNA for the CDR3: TGTGCCAGCAGCTGGGGACAGTTGGCTGGAAACACCATATATTTT.

This clonotype was counted a few times. The V and J genes are TRBV5-1 and TRBJ2-5; possible D gene TRBD1, 6 bases. Germline assignment: CDR1 SGHRS and CDR2 YFSETQ. Trimming pared 0 bases from V and 5 bases from J, leaving 17 bases between. The CDR3 is 16 amino acids. CDR3 in DNA: TGCGCCAGCAGCTTGGGTTTCACAGGGCTTGGGGAGACCCAGTACTTC. Translated, it gives CASSLGFTGLGETQYF.

Only a few counts were recorded for this clonotype. The chain carries TRBV12-3 or TRBV12-4 and TRBJ2-7; 7 bases line up with TRBD2. The CDR3 extends over 15 amino acids. V was clipped by 3 bases and J by 0 bases; unmatched bases: 5. DNA of the CDR3: TGTGCCAGCAGTTTCTGTTGCGGGAGCTCCTACGAGCAGTACTTC. Translating gives CASSFCCGSSYEQYF.

In its sample, this clonotype was seen a few times. The V gene is TRBV27, the J gene TRBJ2-7; 8 bases map to TRBD1. Germline CDR1 is MNHEY and CDR2 is SMNVEV (reference sequence). The CDR3 has 14 amino acids. V lost 5 bases, J lost 1 base, and 4 bases stayed unmatched. CDR3 coding DNA: TGTGCCAGCAGTCATCGGACAGGGTCCTACGAGCAGTACTTC. It specifies CASSHRTGSYEQYF.

V and J are TRBV12-3 or TRBV12-4 and TRBJ1-2; no definite D call. The CDR3 spans 13 residues. V lost 7 bases, J lost 3 bases, and 12 bases lay in between. As DNA, the CDR3 is TGTGCCAGCACCGCACGACTGTACTATGGCTACACCTTC. Its translation is CASTARLYYGYTF.

This clonotype was picked up a small number of times. The J gene is TRBJ1-4, the V gene TRBV6-6; D is unclear. This CDR3 region has 14 residues. V lost 6 bases and J lost 0, with 8 bases in between. Germline V gives CDR1 MNHNY, CDR2 SVGAGI (reference sequence). The CDR3 sequence: CASRSGTTNEKLFF. In DNA, the CDR3 is TGTGCCAGCAGATCCGGGACAACTAATGAAAAACTGTTTTTT.

This clonotype was counted between two and nine times. The junction shows a germline mismatch at one end, possibly a read error. The chain uses TRBV4-1 and TRBJ2-1; D remains unclear. The germline V gene encodes CDR1 MGHRA and CDR2 YSYEKL. This CDR3 comprises 16 residues. The CDR3 loop reads CASGQGPFTSYNEQFF. The CDR3 DNA reads TGCGCCAGCGGCCAAGGGCCGTTTACCTCCTACAATGAGCAGTTCTTC.

The V gene is TRBV11-2, the J gene TRBJ2-4; 8 nucleotides line up with TRBD1. The length of the CDR3 is 13 residues. CDR1 SGHAT and CDR2 FQNNGV come from the germline V gene. Unmatched junction bases numbered 4, after V lost 5 bases and J lost 7 bases. CDR3 coding DNA: TGTGCCAGCAGCCCGACAGGGGAGAACATTCAGTACTTC. It yields the protein CASSPTGENIQYF. Full variable domain (outside the CDR3, taken from reference TRBV11-2 and TRBJ2-4): EAGVAQSPRYKIIEKRQSVAFWCNPISGHATLYWYQQILGQGPKLLIQFQNNGVVDDSQLPKDRFSAERLKGVDSTLKIQPAKLEDSAVYLCASSPTGENIQYFGAGTRLSVL.

There are a few counts of this clonotype. J is TRBJ2-2 and V is TRBV7-3; the match to TRBD2 covers 8 bases. Unmatched junction bases numbered 7, after V lost 4 bases and J lost 6 bases. Germline CDR1 SGHTA, CDR2 FQGTGA. The CDR3 runs to 15 residues. The CDR3 coding sequence is TGTGCCAGCAGCTCCGCTCCGGGGGGGGCCGGGGAGCTGTTTTTT. Translated: CASSSAPGGAGELFF.